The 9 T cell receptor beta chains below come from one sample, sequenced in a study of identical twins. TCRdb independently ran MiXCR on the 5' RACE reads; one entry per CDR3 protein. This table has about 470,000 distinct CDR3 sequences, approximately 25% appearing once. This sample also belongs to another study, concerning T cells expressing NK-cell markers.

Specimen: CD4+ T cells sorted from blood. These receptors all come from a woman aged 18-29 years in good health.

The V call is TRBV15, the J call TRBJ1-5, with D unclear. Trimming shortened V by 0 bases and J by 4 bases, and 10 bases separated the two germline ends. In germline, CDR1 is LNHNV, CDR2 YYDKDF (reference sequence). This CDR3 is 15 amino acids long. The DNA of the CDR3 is TGTGCCACCAGCAGAGATCGCCACCGTAATCAGCCCCAGCATTTT. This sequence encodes CATSRDRHRNQPQHF. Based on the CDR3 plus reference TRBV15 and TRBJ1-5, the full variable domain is DAMVIQNPRYQVTQFGKPVTLSCSQTLNHNVMYWYQQKSSQAPKLLFHYYDKDFNNEADTPDNFQSRRPNTSFCFLDIRSPGLGDTAMYLCATSRDRHRNQPQHFGDGTRLSIL.

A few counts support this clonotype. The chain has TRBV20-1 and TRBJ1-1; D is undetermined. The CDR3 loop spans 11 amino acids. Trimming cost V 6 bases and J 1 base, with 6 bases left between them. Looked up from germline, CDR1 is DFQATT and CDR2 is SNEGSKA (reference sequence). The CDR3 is CSAKTNTEAFF. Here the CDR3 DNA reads TGCAGTGCCAAGACGAACACTGAAGCTTTCTTT.

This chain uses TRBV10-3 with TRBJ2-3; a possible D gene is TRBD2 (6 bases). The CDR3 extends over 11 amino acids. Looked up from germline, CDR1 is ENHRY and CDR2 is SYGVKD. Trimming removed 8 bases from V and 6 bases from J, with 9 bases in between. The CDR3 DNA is TGTGCCATCCTGGCGGGGGATACGCAGTATTTT. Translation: CAILAGDTQYF.

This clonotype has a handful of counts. As DNA, the CDR3 is TGTGCCAGCAGTCAACCGTCGAGGACGGGTGGCTACACCTTC. Translated: CASSQPSRTGGYTF. V usage is TRBV7-9 and J usage is TRBJ1-2; D ambiguous. This CDR3 is built from 14 residues. Germline V gene sequence: CDR1 SEHNR, CDR2 FQNEAQ (reference sequence). V shed 6 bases and J shed 7 bases, with 18 bases lying between them.

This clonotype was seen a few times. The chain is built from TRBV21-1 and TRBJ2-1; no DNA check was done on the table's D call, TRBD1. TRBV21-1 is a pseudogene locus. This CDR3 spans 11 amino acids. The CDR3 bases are TGTGCCAGCAGCAAAGGAGGGGGGGGGTTCTTC. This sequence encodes CASSKGGGGFF.

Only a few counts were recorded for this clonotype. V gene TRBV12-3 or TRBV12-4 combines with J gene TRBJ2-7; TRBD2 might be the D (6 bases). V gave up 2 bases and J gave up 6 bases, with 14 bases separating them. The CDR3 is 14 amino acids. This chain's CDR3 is CASSLRGTQGEQYF. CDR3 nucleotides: TGTGCCAGCAGTTTACGGGGGACGCAGGGCGAGCAGTACTTC.

The CDR3 region has the DNA TGTGCCAGCAGTTTACGAGATTCGAGCTCCTACGAGCAGTACTTC. Translating it yields CASSLRDSSSYEQYF. The chain recombines TRBV12-3 or TRBV12-4 with TRBJ2-7; D uncertain. This CDR3 contains 15 residues. The ends were cut back, 2 bases at V and 0 bases at J, with 11 bases in the middle.

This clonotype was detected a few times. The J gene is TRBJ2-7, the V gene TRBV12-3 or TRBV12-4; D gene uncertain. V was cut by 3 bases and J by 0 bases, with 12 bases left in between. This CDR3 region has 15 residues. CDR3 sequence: CASSFGTGSSYEQYF. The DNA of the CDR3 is TGTGCCAGCAGTTTTGGTACTGGAAGCTCCTACGAGCAGTACTTC.

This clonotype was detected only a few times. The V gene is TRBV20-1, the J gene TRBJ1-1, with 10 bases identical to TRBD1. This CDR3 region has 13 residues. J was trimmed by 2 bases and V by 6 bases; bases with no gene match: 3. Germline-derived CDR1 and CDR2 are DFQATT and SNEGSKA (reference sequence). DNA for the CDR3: TGCAGTGCAGGGACAGGGGTTAACACTGAAGCTTTCTTT. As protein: CSAGTGVNTEAFF.